One sample yielded the 24 T cell receptor beta chains listed below, sequenced in a study of blood T cell repertoires in COVID-19. Sequenced by immunoSEQ multiplex PCR; TCRdb stores in-frame clones only, minus some. The table has about 130,000 clones, approximately 81% seen once. What was sequenced was peripheral blood. These receptors were taken from a woman aged 45-65 years with acute or convalescent COVID-19.

The V and J genes are TRBV11-2 and TRBJ1-1; D is unclear. CDR1 is SGHAT, CDR2 FQNNGV, per germline. CDR3 length equals 14 residues. V was cut by 2 bases and J by 1 base, with 8 bases left in between. CDR3 sequence reads: CASSLNLRNTEAFF. In nucleotides, the CDR3 is TGTGCCAGCAGCTTAAATCTGCGGAACACTGAAGCTTTCTTT.

This chain connects TRBV5-1 to TRBJ2-7; TRBD1 aligns across 11 bases. The CDR3 has 14 amino acids. With V trimmed by 4 bases and J by 3 bases, 3 bases remained unmatched. The germline CDR1 and CDR2 sequences are SGHRS and YFSETQ. The DNA for the CDR3 is TGCGCCAGCAGCCCGGGACAGGGGGGCTACGAGCAGTACTTC. It codes for CASSPGQGGYEQYF.

The chain combines TRBV14 with TRBJ1-6; 9 positions match TRBD1. This CDR3 is built from 15 residues. Trimming at V came to 2 bases and at J to 9 bases, leaving 5 bases not matched to a gene. The germline V gene has CDR1 SGHDN and CDR2 FVKESK. The CDR3 loop reads CASSQRDRVFSPLHF. CDR3 DNA: TGTGCCAGCAGCCAACGGGACAGGGTTTTTTCACCCCTCCACTTT.

In regard to this clone: The identical CDR3 is also encoded by other nucleotide sequences in the sample. V usage is TRBV7-9 and J usage is TRBJ1-2, with 8 positions matching TRBD1. Trimming took 4 bases from V and 4 from J; bases not matched to a gene: 2. This CDR3 has 13 amino acids. The germline V gene has CDR1 SEHNR and CDR2 FQNEAQ (reference sequence). Here the CDR3 DNA reads TGTGCCAGCAGCTCTGGACAGGGCTATGGCTACACCTTC. It translates to CASSSGQGYGYTF.

The V call is TRBV28, the J call TRBJ1-2; D is perhaps TRBD1 (6 bases). V gave up 6 bases and J gave up 4 bases, with 18 bases separating them. CDR3 length equals 15 residues. Germline V lookup: CDR1 MDHEN, CDR2 SYDVKM. The CDR3 here is CASSLGGGRTYGYTF. CDR3 DNA: TGTGCCAGCAGCCTTGGGGGCGGTCGCACCTATGGCTACACCTTC.

This clone was recorded a few times. The chain combines TRBV6-1 with TRBJ1-5; no reliable D call. Between the trimmed V and J ends, which lost 1 base and 2 bases, there was a span of 9 bases. This CDR3 has 15 residues. CDR1 is MNHNS and CDR2 is SASEGT in the germline V gene. The CDR3 DNA sequence: TGTGCCAGCAGTGAAGAACATCGGGGCAATCAGCCCCAGCATTTT. Amino acid sequence: CASSEEHRGNQPQHF.

This clone was detected only once. The V gene is TRBV14, the J gene TRBJ2-3; 7 nucleotides match TRBD1. V lost 4 bases to trimming and J lost 0 bases; unmatched junction nucleotides: 7. The germline gives CDR1 SGHDN, CDR2 FVKESK. The CDR3 covers 16 residues. The CDR3 nucleotides read TGTGCCAGCAGCCGGCAGGACAGGAGAAGCACAGATACGCAGTATTTT. Encoded protein: CASSRQDRRSTDTQYF.

The V call is TRBV4-1, the J call TRBJ1-5, with D unresolved. The CDR3 is 14 residues long. The germline CDR1 and CDR2 sequences are MGHRA and YSYEKL. The V gene lost 0 bases and the J gene lost 6 bases, with 9 bases spanning the gap. This CDR3 reads CASSQDGPGQPQHF. As DNA, the CDR3 is TGCGCCAGCAGCCAAGACGGTCCTGGTCAGCCCCAGCATTTT.

This chain links TRBV12-3 or TRBV12-4 with TRBJ2-4; D perhaps matches TRBD2 (5 bases). V was cut by 6 bases and J by 6 bases, with 12 bases left in between. The CDR3 has 13 amino acids. CDR3 amino acids: CASSDYPRNIQYF. CDR3 DNA: TGTGCCAGCAGCGACTACCCTAGAAACATTCAGTACTTC.

This chain joins TRBV29-1 and TRBJ2-3; 7 bases map to TRBD2. Germline-derived CDR1 and CDR2 are SQVTM and ANQGSEA. V lost 7 bases, J lost 7 bases, and 5 bases stayed unmatched. The CDR3 contains 11 residues. Here the CDR3 DNA reads TGCAGCGCCCGAGCGGGGCATACGCAGTATTTT. Residues: CSARAGHTQYF.

This clone appeared a few times. The V gene is TRBV6-5, the J gene TRBJ1-5; D unclear. The CDR3 is made up of 12 amino acids. CDR1 and CDR2 (germline): MNHEY, SVGAGI. Trimming cost V 5 bases and J 3 bases, with 5 bases left between them. The CDR3 sequence: CASSLINQPQHF. The CDR3 region has the DNA TGTGCCAGCAGTCTTATCAATCAGCCCCAGCATTTT.

The count of this clone is one. In DNA form, the CDR3 reads TGTGCCAGCAGCCCTGGGAGGAGGACAGGGGGATTGCAAGAGACCCAGTACTTC. Translated, it gives CASSPGRRTGGLQETQYF. The chain couples TRBV7-8 to TRBJ2-5, with 10 bases lining up with TRBD1. There are 18 residues in the CDR3. Per germline, CDR1 SGHVS and CDR2 FQNEAQ. J was trimmed by 2 bases and V by 5 bases; bases with no gene match: 14.

About this clone: At one end, the junction sequence differs from germline, possibly due to a read error. The genes are TRBV19 and TRBJ1-2; no definite D call. Germline CDR1 reads LNHDA; CDR2 reads SQIVND (reference sequence). CDR3 size: 12 residues. CDR3 residues: CASIEGNSGYTF. DNA for the CDR3: TGTGCCAGTATAGAGGGTAACTCTGGCTACACCTTC.

J is TRBJ2-3 and V is TRBV10-3, with 10 bases lining up with TRBD2. V lost 0 bases, J lost 6 bases, and 6 bases stayed unmatched. The germline V gene encodes CDR1 ENHRY and CDR2 SYGVKD. This CDR3 contains 16 residues. CDR3 nucleotides: TGTGCCATCAGTGAGTCGGCTAGCGGGAGTCAGGATACGCAGTATTTT. Translating it yields CAISESASGSQDTQYF.

The chain uses TRBV20-1 and TRBJ2-3, with 9 bases aligning to TRBD2. Losses at the gene ends were 6 bases for V and 8 bases for J; bases not matched to a gene: 12. Per the germline V gene, CDR1 is DFQATT and CDR2 is SNEGSKA (reference sequence). The CDR3 is made up of 14 amino acids. Here the CDR3 reads CSASGGTSIPTQYF. The DNA for the CDR3 is TGCAGTGCGAGTGGCGGGACTAGCATTCCTACGCAGTATTTT.

This clone was counted only a few times. The chain is built from TRBV9 and TRBJ2-7, with a possible D match to TRBD2 (5 bases). Germline V gene sequence: CDR1 SGDLS, CDR2 YYNGEE. The CDR3 has 15 residues. Trimming took 0 bases from V and 0 from J, leaving 10 bases between them. The CDR3 region has the DNA TGTGCCAGCAGCGTAGGAGCGGCTAGCTCCTACGAGCAGTACTTC. This gives the protein CASSVGAASSYEQYF.

The J gene is TRBJ1-5, the V gene TRBV19, with D possibly being TRBD1 (5 bases). Trimming took 6 bases from V and 3 from J, leaving 18 bases between them. The CDR3 runs 16 residues. In germline, CDR1 is LNHDA, CDR2 SQIVND (reference sequence). CDR3 amino acids: CASRTRQPTPNQPQHF. As DNA, the CDR3 is TGTGCCAGTAGGACCAGACAGCCTACACCCAATCAGCCCCAGCATTTT. Filled out from reference TRBV19 and TRBJ1-5, the complete variable domain reads DGGITQSPKYLFRKEGQNVTLSCEQNLNHDAMYWYRQDPGQGLRLIYYSQIVNDFQKGDIAEGYSVSREKKESFPLTVTSAQKNPTAFYLCASRTRQPTPNQPQHFGDGTRLSIL.

V gene TRBV5-1 combines with J gene TRBJ2-3, with 14 bases matching TRBD2. The CDR3 runs 17 residues. V lost 3 bases to trimming and J lost 4 bases; unmatched junction nucleotides: 7. The germline CDR1 and CDR2 sequences are SGHRS and YFSETQ. Here the CDR3 DNA reads TGCGCCAGCAGCTGGACTAGCGGGGGGCAGTTCGCAGATACGCAGTATTTT. Its protein product is CASSWTSGGQFADTQYF.

The gene calls are TRBV6-5 and TRBJ1-3, with 7 bases identical to TRBD1. CDR3 length: 15 residues. J gave up 0 bases and V 7 bases, and 6 bases lay outside the gene matches. Germline V gene data show CDR1 as MNHEY and CDR2 as SVGAGI. CDR3 amino acids: CASTEGQPSGNTIYF. CDR3 nucleotides: TGTGCCAGCACCGAGGGACAGCCCTCTGGAAACACCATATATTTT.

This clone was picked up a small number of times. The chain has TRBV7-2 and TRBJ2-1; 9 bases match TRBD2. The CDR3 spans 14 residues. V was clipped by 5 bases and J by 6 bases; unmatched bases: 5. The germline CDR1 and CDR2 sequences are SGHTA and FQGNSA. CDR3 sequence: CASSPQTSGNEQFF. As DNA, the CDR3 is TGTGCCAGCAGCCCCCAGACTAGCGGCAATGAGCAGTTCTTC. Using reference TRBV7-2 and TRBJ2-1 for the parts outside the CDR3, the full variable domain is GAGVSQSPSNKVTEKGKDVELRCDPISGHTALYWYRQSLGQGLEFLIYFQGNSAPDKSGLPSDRFSAERTGGSVSTLTIQRTQQEDSAVYLCASSPQTSGNEQFFGPGTRLTVL.

The chain joins TRBV20-1 to TRBJ2-2, with D uncertain. V gave up 3 bases and J gave up 1 base, with 12 bases separating them. The germline V gene has CDR1 DFQATT and CDR2 SNEGSKA (reference sequence). The length of the CDR3 is 15 residues. The CDR3 here is CSASSGMMNTGELFF. In nucleotides, the CDR3 is TGCAGTGCTAGTTCCGGTATGATGAACACCGGGGAGCTGTTTTTT.

The chain links TRBV3-1 (or the pseudogene TRBV3-2) to TRBJ2-7, with TRBD2 matching 7 bases. The J segment lost 7 bases and the V segment lost 3 bases, leaving 12 bases of the junction unmatched. The CDR3 covers 15 residues. Per the germline V gene, CDR1 is LGHDT and CDR2 is YNNKEL (reference sequence). CDR3 sequence reads: CASSQVEWEGGEQYF. CDR3 nucleotides: TGTGCCAGCAGCCAGGTTGAGTGGGAGGGCGGTGAGCAGTACTTC.

In its sample, this clone was seen once. The chain is built from TRBV2 and TRBJ2-7; a weak D match, TRBD2 (6 bases). The CDR3 is made up of 12 amino acids. Trimming took 4 bases from V and 5 from J, leaving 9 bases between them. Germline loops: CDR1 SNHLY, CDR2 FYNNEI. Here the CDR3 reads CASSGAGNEQYF. The CDR3 nucleotides are TGTGCCAGCAGTGGTGCGGGGAACGAGCAGTACTTC.

The rearrangement uses TRBV19 and TRBJ1-1, with D perhaps matching TRBD1 (5 bases). This CDR3 spans 14 amino acids. Germline lookup yields CDR1 LNHDA and CDR2 SQIVND (reference sequence). V was pared by 6 bases and J by 4 bases, with 15 bases between. CDR3 amino acids: CASSNSGGGTEAFF. DNA for the CDR3: TGTGCCAGTAGCAATTCGGGGGGGGGCACTGAAGCTTTCTTT.